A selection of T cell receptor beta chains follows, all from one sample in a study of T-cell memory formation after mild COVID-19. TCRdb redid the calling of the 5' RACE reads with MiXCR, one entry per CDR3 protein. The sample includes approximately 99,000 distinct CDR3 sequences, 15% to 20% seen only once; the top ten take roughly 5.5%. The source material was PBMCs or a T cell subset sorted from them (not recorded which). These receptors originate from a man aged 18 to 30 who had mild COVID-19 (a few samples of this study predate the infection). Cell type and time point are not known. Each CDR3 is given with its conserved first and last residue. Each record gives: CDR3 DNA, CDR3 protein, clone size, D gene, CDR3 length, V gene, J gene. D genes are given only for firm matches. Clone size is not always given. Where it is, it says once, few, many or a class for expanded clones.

CDR3 DNA: TGTGCCAGCAGTTACTCGGCCCTAGTCGGGAATGAGCAGTTCTTC
CDR3 protein: CASSYSALVGNEQFF
clone size: few
D gene: -
CDR3 length: 15
V gene: TRBV6-5
J gene: TRBJ2-1

CDR3 DNA: TGTGCCAGCAGCCAAGTGGATAGGTTCAGGAACATTCAGTACTTC
CDR3 protein: CASSQVDRFRNIQYF
clone size: few
D gene: -
CDR3 length: 15
V gene: TRBV3-1
J gene: TRBJ2-4

CDR3 DNA: TGTGCCTGGAGTGTTTTGGGGGCAGATACGCAGTATTTT
CDR3 protein: CAWSVLGADTQYF
clone size: few
D gene: -
CDR3 length: 13
V gene: TRBV30
J gene: TRBJ2-3

CDR3 DNA: TGCAGTGCCCCCGTCGCAGGGGGGGGCCTGTATAACACCGGGGAGCTGTTTTTT
CDR3 protein: CSAPVAGGGLYNTGELFF
clone size: many
D gene: -
CDR3 length: 18
V gene: TRBV20-1
J gene: TRBJ2-2

CDR3 DNA: TGTGCCAGCAGCCAAGCAAGGGGGGCGGCAGATACGCAGTATTTT
CDR3 protein: CASSQARGAADTQYF
clone size: -
D gene: -
CDR3 length: 15
V gene: TRBV14
J gene: TRBJ2-3

CDR3 DNA: TGTGCCGTCGGGTACTCCACAGATACGCAGTATTTT
CDR3 protein: CAVGYSTDTQYF
clone size: few
D gene: -
CDR3 length: 12
V gene: TRBV12-3/TRBV12-4
J gene: TRBJ2-3

CDR3 DNA: TGTGCCAGCAGCCGAGATGGGACCGGCGCTGAAGCTTTCTTT
CDR3 protein: CASSRDGTGAEAFF
clone size: -
D gene: -
CDR3 length: 14
V gene: TRBV5-4
J gene: TRBJ1-1

CDR3 DNA: TGTGCCAGCAGCTTTGGCAGGGGGGTAGACGCGGGATTCAATGAGCAGTTCTTC
CDR3 protein: CASSFGRGVDAGFNEQFF
clone size: -
D gene: -
CDR3 length: 18
V gene: TRBV7-2
J gene: TRBJ2-1

CDR3 DNA: -
CDR3 protein: CASSFLENSPLHF
clone size: -
D gene: -
CDR3 length: 13
V gene: TRBV12-3/TRBV12-4
J gene: TRBJ1-6

CDR3 DNA: TGTGCCAGCACCCTCTCTGGGGCCAACGTCCTGACTTTC
CDR3 protein: CASTLSGANVLTF
clone size: -
D gene: -
CDR3 length: 13
V gene: TRBV28
J gene: TRBJ2-6

CDR3 DNA: TGTGCCAGCAGGAAATTGGACAGAAGCACAGATACGCAGTATTTT
CDR3 protein: CASRKLDRSTDTQYF
clone size: few
D gene: -
CDR3 length: 15
V gene: TRBV12-3/TRBV12-4
J gene: TRBJ2-3

CDR3 DNA: TGTGCCAGCAGCGTGGGGGTTCTGGCGGACACTGAAGCTTTCTTT
CDR3 protein: CASSVGVLADTEAFF
clone size: -
D gene: -
CDR3 length: 15
V gene: TRBV9
J gene: TRBJ1-1

CDR3 DNA: TGTGCCAGCAGCTTCTACAGCCAGAACACTGAAGCTTTCTTT
CDR3 protein: CASSFYSQNTEAFF
clone size: -
D gene: -
CDR3 length: 14
V gene: TRBV7-2
J gene: TRBJ1-1

CDR3 DNA: TGCGCCAGCAGCCAATCCCGGGTTTCAGAGACACAGTACTTC
CDR3 protein: CASSQSRVSETQYF
clone size: -
D gene: -
CDR3 length: 14
V gene: TRBV4-3
J gene: TRBJ2-5

CDR3 DNA: TGCAGTGCCATTCGGAACATTCAGTACTTC
CDR3 protein: CSAIRNIQYF
clone size: few
D gene: -
CDR3 length: 10
V gene: TRBV20-1
J gene: TRBJ2-4

CDR3 DNA: TGTGCCAGCAGCTGGGGCAGGTGGGAGACCCAGTACTTC
CDR3 protein: CASSWGRWETQYF
clone size: many
D gene: -
CDR3 length: 13
V gene: TRBV11-2
J gene: TRBJ2-5

CDR3 DNA: TGTGCCAGCTCACCACCGGGGCTCCCAGATACGCAGTATTTT
CDR3 protein: CASSPPGLPDTQYF
clone size: few
D gene: -
CDR3 length: 14
V gene: TRBV18
J gene: TRBJ2-3

CDR3 DNA: TGCGCCAGCAGCTTGGTTGCTAGCGGCACAGATACGCAGTATTTT
CDR3 protein: CASSLVASGTDTQYF
clone size: medium-sized
D gene: -
CDR3 length: 15
V gene: TRBV5-1
J gene: TRBJ2-3

CDR3 DNA: TGTGCCAGCAGTTCCAACTGGGGTGTGGAAGCTTTCTTT
CDR3 protein: CASSSNWGVEAFF
clone size: -
D gene: -
CDR3 length: 13
V gene: TRBV6-2/TRBV6-3
J gene: TRBJ1-1

CDR3 DNA: TGTGCCAGCAGCTTGTTCAACAATGAGCAGTTCTTC
CDR3 protein: CASSLFNNEQFF
clone size: many
D gene: -
CDR3 length: 12
V gene: TRBV7-2
J gene: TRBJ2-1

CDR3 DNA: TGTGCCAGCAGGCGCGGACAGGGGGACTTAGAGACCCAGTACTTC
CDR3 protein: CASRRGQGDLETQYF
clone size: -
D gene: TRBD1
CDR3 length: 15
V gene: TRBV7-8
J gene: TRBJ2-5

CDR3 DNA: TGTGCCAGCTACCGGGACAGGGAAGAGACCCAGTACTTC
CDR3 protein: CASYRDREETQYF
clone size: -
D gene: TRBD1
CDR3 length: 13
V gene: TRBV18
J gene: TRBJ2-5

CDR3 DNA: TGTGCCAGCAGGACTTCAATGGAAGGAACTGAAGCTTTCTTT
CDR3 protein: CASRTSMEGTEAFF
clone size: many
D gene: -
CDR3 length: 14
V gene: TRBV12-3/TRBV12-4
J gene: TRBJ1-1

CDR3 DNA: TGTGCCACCAGTGATTCGGACAGGAGCTATGGCTACACCTTC
CDR3 protein: CATSDSDRSYGYTF
clone size: -
D gene: TRBD1
CDR3 length: 14
V gene: TRBV24-1
J gene: TRBJ1-2

CDR3 DNA: TGTGCCAGCAGTTGGCCAGCGGGGGGTGAGACCCAGTACTTC
CDR3 protein: CASSWPAGGETQYF
clone size: few
D gene: TRBD2
CDR3 length: 14
V gene: TRBV12-3/TRBV12-4
J gene: TRBJ2-5

CDR3 DNA: TGTGCCAGTTGCCGGGCGACGATGAAGTCACCCCTCCACTTT
CDR3 protein: CASCRATMKSPLHF
clone size: few
D gene: -
CDR3 length: 14
V gene: TRBV12-3/TRBV12-4
J gene: TRBJ1-6

CDR3 DNA: TGCGCCAGCAGCCAAGTAGCGGGGGTACAAGAGACCCAGTACTTC
CDR3 protein: CASSQVAGVQETQYF
clone size: -
D gene: TRBD2
CDR3 length: 15
V gene: TRBV4-1
J gene: TRBJ2-5

CDR3 DNA: TGTGCCAGCGGCAGGGAGGGGGGTCCCTACGAGCAGTACTTC
CDR3 protein: CASGREGGPYEQYF
clone size: -
D gene: -
CDR3 length: 14
V gene: TRBV3-1
J gene: TRBJ2-7

CDR3 DNA: TGTGCCACCAGTGCGTCAGACCAAGAGACCCAGTACTTC
CDR3 protein: CATSASDQETQYF
clone size: few
D gene: -
CDR3 length: 13
V gene: TRBV24-1
J gene: TRBJ2-5

CDR3 DNA: TGTGCCAGCTCACCCCGTTCGGTCTCCTACAATGAGCAGTTCTTC
CDR3 protein: CASSPRSVSYNEQFF
clone size: few
D gene: -
CDR3 length: 15
V gene: TRBV18
J gene: TRBJ2-1

CDR3 DNA: TGCGCCAGCAGCCGGCAGCGGGGTGACTATGGCTACACCTTC
CDR3 protein: CASSRQRGDYGYTF
clone size: -
D gene: -
CDR3 length: 14
V gene: TRBV4-3
J gene: TRBJ1-2

CDR3 DNA: TGCGCCAGCAGCTCTGGGGGGACCCAGTACTTC
CDR3 protein: CASSSGGTQYF
clone size: -
D gene: -
CDR3 length: 11
V gene: TRBV5-1
J gene: TRBJ2-5

CDR3 DNA: TGCAGTGCAAAGTCTAGCGGGGGGCCCCGCACAGATACGCAGTATTTT
CDR3 protein: CSAKSSGGPRTDTQYF
clone size: few
D gene: TRBD2
CDR3 length: 16
V gene: TRBV20-1
J gene: TRBJ2-3

CDR3 DNA: TGTGCCAGCAGCTTATTTCCGGGACCCCAAGAGACCCAGTACTTC
CDR3 protein: CASSLFPGPQETQYF
clone size: many
D gene: -
CDR3 length: 15
V gene: TRBV11-2
J gene: TRBJ2-5

CDR3 DNA: TGTGCCAGCAGCCCCCGACGGGGGACTGAAGCTTTCTTT
CDR3 protein: CASSPRRGTEAFF
clone size: -
D gene: -
CDR3 length: 13
V gene: TRBV7-3
J gene: TRBJ1-1

CDR3 DNA: TGTGCCAGCAGCCTTGGGGACGTGAACACTGAAGCTTTCTTT
CDR3 protein: CASSLGDVNTEAFF
clone size: many
D gene: -
CDR3 length: 14
V gene: TRBV7-9
J gene: TRBJ1-1

CDR3 DNA: TGTGCCAGCTCACCAACGGGTTTCGACATTCAGTACTTC
CDR3 protein: CASSPTGFDIQYF
clone size: -
D gene: -
CDR3 length: 13
V gene: TRBV18
J gene: TRBJ2-4

CDR3 DNA: TGTGCCTGGACCCAAAACTATGGCTACACCTTC
CDR3 protein: CAWTQNYGYTF
clone size: few
D gene: -
CDR3 length: 11
V gene: TRBV30
J gene: TRBJ1-2

CDR3 DNA: TGCGCCAGCAGCCAGGAGGGGAGGAACAAGCAGTACTTC
CDR3 protein: CASSQEGRNKQYF
clone size: -
D gene: -
CDR3 length: 13
V gene: TRBV4-3
J gene: TRBJ2-7

CDR3 DNA: TGTGCCACCAGCAGAGTAGTCTCTGGGGATAACACCGGGGAGCTGTTTTTT
CDR3 protein: CATSRVVSGDNTGELFF
clone size: -
D gene: -
CDR3 length: 17
V gene: TRBV15
J gene: TRBJ2-2

CDR3 DNA: TGTGCCAGCGCCCCCCCCCCGGGGCGCTACACCTTC
CDR3 protein: CASAPPPGRYTF
clone size: -
D gene: -
CDR3 length: 12
V gene: TRBV9
J gene: TRBJ1-2

CDR3 DNA: TGTGCCAGCAGCTCGCCGACAGAAGCTTTCTTT
CDR3 protein: CASSSPTEAFF
clone size: -
D gene: -
CDR3 length: 11
V gene: TRBV7-9
J gene: TRBJ1-1

CDR3 DNA: TGTGCCAGCAGTTTAGGGGTCAGGGGTAGGGTCGGATTCGGTTTCTTT
CDR3 protein: CASSLGVRGRVGFGFF
clone size: few
D gene: -
CDR3 length: 16
V gene: TRBV28
J gene: TRBJ1-1

CDR3 DNA: TGTGCCATCAGTGAGTCCCCCGGGGATACGCAGTATTTT
CDR3 protein: CAISESPGDTQYF
clone size: -
D gene: -
CDR3 length: 13
V gene: TRBV10-3
J gene: TRBJ2-3

CDR3 DNA: TGTGCCAGCAGTGATAGGCGGGCGTTGGGGCCTGAAGCTTTCTTT
CDR3 protein: CASSDRRALGPEAFF
clone size: -
D gene: -
CDR3 length: 15
V gene: TRBV2
J gene: TRBJ1-1

CDR3 DNA: TGTGCCAGCAGTTCAGCCCACACTGAAGCTTTCTTT
CDR3 protein: CASSSAHTEAFF
clone size: -
D gene: -
CDR3 length: 12
V gene: TRBV7-1
J gene: TRBJ1-1

CDR3 DNA: TGCGCCAGCAGCCCCGCAATCGGGGTCAATGAGCAGTTCTTC
CDR3 protein: CASSPAIGVNEQFF
clone size: few
D gene: -
CDR3 length: 14
V gene: TRBV5-1
J gene: TRBJ2-1

CDR3 DNA: TGCGCCAGCAGCAGGGGGACAGGGATGAAGGAGACCCAGTACTTC
CDR3 protein: CASSRGTGMKETQYF
clone size: few
D gene: TRBD1
CDR3 length: 15
V gene: TRBV4-3
J gene: TRBJ2-5

CDR3 DNA: TGTGCCAGCAGCTTCATCCGACAGGGGGTTGAGCAGTTCTTC
CDR3 protein: CASSFIRQGVEQFF
clone size: -
D gene: TRBD1
CDR3 length: 14
V gene: TRBV7-2
J gene: TRBJ2-1

CDR3 DNA: TGTGCCAGCAGCTTACGATCAGGACGGGGGTACACAGATACGCAGTATTTT
CDR3 protein: CASSLRSGRGYTDTQYF
clone size: many
D gene: -
CDR3 length: 17
V gene: TRBV7-2
J gene: TRBJ2-3

CDR3 DNA: TGTGCCAGCAGCTCGTTAGAGACCCAGTACTTC
CDR3 protein: CASSSLETQYF
clone size: -
D gene: -
CDR3 length: 11
V gene: TRBV7-9
J gene: TRBJ2-5

CDR3 DNA: TGTGCCAGCAGCTTAGCAGACACCATATATTTT
CDR3 protein: CASSLADTIYF
clone size: -
D gene: -
CDR3 length: 11
V gene: TRBV7-2
J gene: TRBJ1-3

CDR3 DNA: TGTGCCAGCAGCTTCCGGGACAGCTCGGGAGTCGGGGAGCTGTTTTTT
CDR3 protein: CASSFRDSSGVGELFF
clone size: few
D gene: -
CDR3 length: 16
V gene: TRBV7-2
J gene: TRBJ2-2

CDR3 DNA: TGTGCCAGCAGTTCCCGCCCATCTAGACTGAACACCGGGGAGCTGTTTTTT
CDR3 protein: CASSSRPSRLNTGELFF
clone size: many
D gene: -
CDR3 length: 17
V gene: TRBV6-2/TRBV6-3
J gene: TRBJ2-2

CDR3 DNA: TGTGCCAGCAGCTTTTCTTCGGCAGATACGCAGTATTTT
CDR3 protein: CASSFSSADTQYF
clone size: -
D gene: -
CDR3 length: 13
V gene: TRBV11-3
J gene: TRBJ2-3